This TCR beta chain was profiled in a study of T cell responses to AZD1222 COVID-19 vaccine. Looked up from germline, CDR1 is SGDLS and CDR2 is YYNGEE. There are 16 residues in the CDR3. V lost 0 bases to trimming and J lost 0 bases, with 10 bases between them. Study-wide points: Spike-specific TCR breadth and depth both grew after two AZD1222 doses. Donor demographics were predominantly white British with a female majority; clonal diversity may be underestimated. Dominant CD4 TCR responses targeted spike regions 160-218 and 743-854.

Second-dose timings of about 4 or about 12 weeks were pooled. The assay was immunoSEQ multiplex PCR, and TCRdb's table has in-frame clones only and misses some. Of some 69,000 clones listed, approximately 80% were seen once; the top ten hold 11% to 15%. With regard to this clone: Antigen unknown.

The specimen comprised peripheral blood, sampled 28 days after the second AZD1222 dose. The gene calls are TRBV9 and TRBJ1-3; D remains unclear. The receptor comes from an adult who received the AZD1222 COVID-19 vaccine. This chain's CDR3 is CASSVATTGSGNTIYF. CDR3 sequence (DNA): TGTGCCAGCAGCGTAGCTACGACGGGCTCTGGAAACACCATATATTTT.